A selection of T cell receptor beta chains follows, all from one sample in a study of T cell repertoires in cytomegalovirus infection. TCRdb itself ran the reads through MiXCR, one entry per CDR3 protein. The table lists nearly 650,000 distinct CDR3 sequences, approximately 24% of them singletons. The sequenced sample was CD8+ T cells from PBMCs. These receptors all stem from a human donor in good health (CMV status not recorded). Some clones in this sample may be carry-over from other donors' samples. The CDR3 runs from the conserved cysteine through the conserved F or W. A D gene is named only where the DNA matches it firmly. For some rows the clone size is stated as once, few or many, or as a class when expanded; others skip it.

CDR3 protein | CDR3 DNA | J gene | clone size | D gene | V gene
CASHAFGYTF | TGTGCCAGCCACGCCTTCGGCTACACCTTC | TRBJ1-2 | . | . | TRBV6-1
CASSYPLDARFDTDTQYF | TGTGCCAGCAGCTACCCTTTAGACGCCAGGTTCGACACAGATACGCAGTATTTT | TRBJ2-3 | . | . | TRBV7-9
CASSLAENAGHTEAFF | TGTGCCAGCAGTTTAGCCGAGAATGCGGGGCACACTGAAGCTTTCTTT | TRBJ1-1 | many | . | TRBV12-3/TRBV12-4
CASSLDGLAVFTGELFF | TGTGCCAGCAGCTTGGACGGACTAGCCGTTTTCACCGGGGAGCTGTTTTTT | TRBJ2-2 | many | TRBD2 | TRBV7-8
CASSSINRGSGYTF | TGTGCCAGCAGCTCGATAAACCGTGGAAGTGGCTACACCTTC | TRBJ1-2 | many | . | TRBV7-2
CASSEPSGAESYEQYF | TGTGCCAGCAGTGAACCCTCGGGGGCGGAATCCTACGAGCAGTACTTC | TRBJ2-7 | . | . | TRBV25-1
CASSLRSRDSYEQYF | TGTGCCAGCAGCTTAAGGTCCCGGGACTCCTACGAGCAGTACTTC | TRBJ2-7 | . | . | TRBV7-9
CASRLFTLQLAGEPDQETQYF | TGCGCCAGCAGACTCTTCACGCTTCAACTAGCGGGGGAGCCGGACCAAGAGACCCAGTACTTC | TRBJ2-5 | few | TRBD2 | TRBV23-1
CASSPRTSAGDTQYF | TGTGCCAGCAGCCCCCGGACTAGCGCGGGAGATACGCAGTATTTT | TRBJ2-3 | few | TRBD2 | TRBV4-2
CSANLRDKNTGELFF | TGCAGTGCTAACCTCCGGGACAAAAACACCGGGGAGCTGTTTTTT | TRBJ2-2 | . | . | TRBV20-1
CASSPGQGGANVLTF | TGTGCCAGCAGCCCAGGTCAGGGGGGGGCCAACGTCCTGACTTTC | TRBJ2-6 | many | . | TRBV7-3
CASSWADFTDTQYF | TGTGCCAGCAGCTGGGCTGACTTCACAGATACGCAGTATTTT | TRBJ2-3 | few | . | TRBV6-6
CASSYYSGVSDTQYF | TGTGCCAGCAGTTACTATAGCGGGGTTTCAGATACGCAGTATTTT | TRBJ2-3 | . | TRBD2 | TRBV6-5
CANIAPTGELFF | TGTGCCAACATCGCGCCCACCGGGGAGCTGTTTTTT | TRBJ2-2 | . | . | TRBV6-2/TRBV6-3
CSARNGDYNEQFF | TGCAGTGCTAGAAACGGGGACTACAATGAGCAGTTCTTC | TRBJ2-1 | . | . | TRBV20-1
CASWGFDEQFF | TGTGCCAGCTGGGGGTTCGATGAGCAGTTCTTC | TRBJ2-1 | few | . | TRBV3-1
CATSRDRGGYHEQFF | TGTGCCACCAGCAGAGATCGCGGGGGATACCATGAGCAGTTCTTC | TRBJ2-1 | few | TRBD2 | TRBV15
CASTLGETTNEKLFF | TGTGCCAGCACCCTAGGGGAGACAACTAATGAAAAACTGTTTTTT | TRBJ1-4 | . | . | TRBV28
CASSASQGDIATNEKLFF | TGTGCCAGCAGTGCCAGTCAGGGGGACATCGCAACTAATGAAAAACTGTTTTTT | TRBJ1-4 | . | TRBD1 | TRBV2
CASSIAGANVLTF | TGTGCCAGCAGTATAGCTGGGGCCAACGTCCTGACTTTC | TRBJ2-6 | few | . | TRBV28
CASSWDGTSITDTQYF | TGTGCCAGCAGCTGGGACGGGACTTCAATCACAGATACGCAGTATTTT | TRBJ2-3 | . | . | TRBV7-4
CASSPAAGGYEAFF | TGTGCCAGCAGCCCCGCGGCAGGGGGGTATGAAGCTTTCTTT | TRBJ1-1 | few | TRBD1 | TRBV7-9
CASQQRGNQPQHF | TGTGCCAGCCAACAGAGGGGCAATCAGCCCCAGCATTTT | TRBJ1-5 | few | . | TRBV14
CASSVIGDVEQFF | TGTGCCAGCTCAGTCATAGGGGACGTTGAGCAGTTCTTC | TRBJ2-1 | few | . | TRBV18
CSVFEGARTEAFF | TGCAGCGTCTTCGAGGGGGCGCGTACTGAAGCTTTCTTT | TRBJ1-1 | few | TRBD1 | TRBV29-1
CATSDPSGGHNEQFF | TGTGCCACCAGTGATCCTAGCGGGGGCCACAATGAGCAGTTCTTC | TRBJ2-1 | . | TRBD2 | TRBV24-1
CSARDEGSEQFF | TGCAGTGCTAGAGATGAGGGAAGTGAGCAGTTCTTC | TRBJ2-1 | . | . | TRBV20-1
CSTTGAAYVTYNEQFF | TGCAGCACAACAGGGGCCGCCTATGTTACCTACAATGAGCAGTTCTTC | TRBJ2-1 | . | TRBD1 | TRBV29-1
CATQQWDSSYNEQFF | TGTGCCACCCAACAATGGGATAGCTCCTACAATGAGCAGTTCTTC | TRBJ2-1 | . | . | TRBV28
CASSQDPSQGVADTQYF | TGCGCCAGCAGCCAAGATCCCTCACAGGGTGTGGCAGATACGCAGTATTTT | TRBJ2-3 | . | . | TRBV4-3
CASSLQGDEQFF | TGCGCCAGCAGCCTACAGGGAGATGAGCAGTTCTTC | TRBJ2-1 | few | . | TRBV4-1